These T cell receptor beta chains were read from a single sample in a study of early T cells in non-severe SARS-CoV-2 infection. TCRdb itself ran the 5' RACE reads through MiXCR, one entry per CDR3 protein. The repertoire holds approximately 79,000 distinct CDR3 sequences, with about 13% as singletons. The sequencing sample was made of whole blood. These receptors all stem from an adult who was a healthcare worker with PCR-confirmed SARS-CoV-2 infection or an uninfected control (not recorded which). Both conserved end residues are part of each CDR3. D genes are given only for firm matches. Where a row states a size, it is once, few, many or the class of an expanded clone; other rows omit it.

D: -
size: -
V: TRBV5-1
J: TRBJ2-1
CDR3: CASSLYQGGEQFF
DNA: TGCGCCAGCAGCTTGTATCAGGGCGGTGAGCAGTTCTTC

D: -
size: -
V: TRBV19
J: TRBJ2-6
CDR3: CASRLGSGANVLTF
DNA: TGTGCCAGCCGCCTGGGGTCTGGGGCCAACGTCCTGACTTTC

D: -
size: -
V: TRBV12-3/TRBV12-4
J: TRBJ2-6
CDR3: CASSFQTALSVGANVLTF
DNA: TGTGCCAGCAGCTTCCAGACAGCCTTGAGTGTTGGGGCCAACGTCCTGACTTTC

D: -
size: many
V: TRBV14
J: TRBJ2-2
CDR3: CASSPGGPYTGELFF
DNA: TGTGCCAGCAGCCCAGGAGGGCCCTACACCGGGGAGCTGTTTTTT

D: -
size: many
V: TRBV5-1
J: TRBJ1-1
CDR3: CASSLPNTEAFF
DNA: TGCGCCAGCAGCTTACCGAACACTGAAGCTTTCTTT

D: -
size: many
V: TRBV6-1
J: TRBJ2-5
CDR3: CASSEASLDPETQYF
DNA: TGTGCCAGCAGTGAAGCGAGTCTCGACCCCGAGACCCAGTACTTC

D: -
size: few
V: TRBV7-9
J: TRBJ2-7
CDR3: CASSREGLRRAEQYF
DNA: TGTGCCAGCAGCCGCGAGGGACTGAGGCGAGCCGAGCAGTACTTC

D: -
size: few
V: TRBV3-1
J: TRBJ1-1
CDR3: CASSQDLKGLSAFF
DNA: TGTGCCAGCAGCCAAGATCTAAAGGGGCTCAGTGCTTTCTTT

D: -
size: -
V: TRBV12-3/TRBV12-4
J: TRBJ2-2
CDR3: CASSPRQPTGELFF
DNA: TGTGCCAGCAGTCCGAGACAGCCCACCGGGGAGCTGTTTTTT

D: -
size: -
V: TRBV28
J: TRBJ2-7
CDR3: CASSFQGTTYEQYF
DNA: TGTGCCAGCAGTTTTCAGGGAACCACCTACGAGCAGTACTTC

D: -
size: few
V: TRBV3-1
J: TRBJ2-1
CDR3: CASSQDSPGQFF
DNA: TGTGCCAGCAGCCAAGATAGTCCGGGCCAGTTCTTC

D: -
size: -
V: TRBV7-2
J: TRBJ2-5
CDR3: CASRHTRLLEETQYF
DNA: TGTGCCAGCAGACACACCCGACTATTAGAAGAGACCCAGTACTTC

D: -
size: many
V: TRBV25-1
J: TRBJ2-1
CDR3: CASDRGGLGPFF
DNA: TGTGCCAGTGACAGAGGGGGTCTCGGGCCGTTCTTC

D: -
size: many
V: TRBV5-5
J: TRBJ1-2
CDR3: CASSPTMAGDYGYTF
DNA: TGTGCCAGCAGCCCCACCATGGCGGGGGACTATGGCTACACCTTC

D: -
size: -
V: TRBV2
J: TRBJ1-1
CDR3: CASIGTPNTEAFF
DNA: TGTGCCAGCATAGGGACACCGAACACTGAAGCTTTCTTT

D: TRBD1
size: -
V: TRBV7-2
J: TRBJ1-1
CDR3: CASSFRQGGAFF
DNA: TGTGCCAGCAGCTTTCGACAGGGCGGAGCTTTCTTT

D: -
size: few
V: TRBV7-2
J: TRBJ1-5
CDR3: CASSLRVSNQPQHF
DNA: TGTGCCAGCAGCTTAAGAGTTAGCAATCAGCCCCAGCATTTT

D: TRBD2
size: -
V: TRBV7-9
J: TRBJ2-7
CDR3: CASSPGGSGFPYEQYF
DNA: TGTGCCAGCAGCCCCGGGGGGAGCGGGTTCCCCTACGAGCAGTACTTC

D: -
size: -
V: TRBV4-1
J: TRBJ2-2
CDR3: CASSQVRREGTGELFF
DNA: TGCGCCAGCAGCCAAGTAAGAAGAGAAGGGACCGGGGAGCTGTTTTTT

D: -
size: -
V: TRBV12-3/TRBV12-4
J: TRBJ1-5
CDR3: CASSLPGEHGQPQHF
DNA: TGTGCCAGCAGTTTACCGGGGGAACATGGACAGCCCCAGCATTTT

D: -
size: few
V: TRBV27
J: TRBJ2-7
CDR3: CASSPLGAHEQYF
DNA: TGTGCCAGCAGTCCCTTAGGAGCCCACGAGCAGTACTTC

D: -
size: -
V: TRBV5-1
J: TRBJ1-1
CDR3: CASSSGSSNTEAFF
DNA: TGCGCCAGCAGTTCCGGCTCTTCGAACACTGAAGCTTTCTTT

D: TRBD1
size: -
V: TRBV19
J: TRBJ2-1
CDR3: CASSIDPETGDHEQFF
DNA: TGTGCCAGTAGTATAGATCCGGAGACAGGGGACCATGAGCAGTTCTTC

D: TRBD1
size: many
V: TRBV11-2
J: TRBJ1-2
CDR3: CASSFRGNLYGYTF
DNA: TGTGCCAGCAGCTTCAGGGGGAACCTCTATGGCTACACCTTC

D: -
size: many
V: TRBV28
J: TRBJ2-7
CDR3: CASSLLGTPEQYF
DNA: TGTGCCAGCAGTCTCCTCGGGACACCAGAGCAGTACTTC

D: TRBD1
size: -
V: TRBV28
J: TRBJ2-1
CDR3: CASSPLNWDSDWKFF
DNA: TGTGCCAGCAGTCCGTTAAATTGGGACAGCGACTGGAAGTTCTTC

D: -
size: -
V: TRBV29-1
J: TRBJ1-1
CDR3: CSVETDSEAFF
DNA: TGCAGCGTCGAAACGGACTCTGAAGCTTTCTTT

D: -
size: few
V: TRBV21-1
J: TRBJ1-2
CDR3: CASSTCENYGYTF
DNA: TGTGCCAGCAGCACCTGCGAGAACTATGGCTACACCTTC

D: -
size: -
V: TRBV29-1
J: TRBJ2-1
CDR3: CSAAAGSAEQFF
DNA: TGCAGCGCCGCCGCAGGGAGCGCTGAGCAGTTCTTC

D: TRBD1
size: many
V: TRBV20-1
J: TRBJ2-1
CDR3: CSVSGQGYYNEQFF
DNA: TGCAGTGTTTCGGGACAGGGCTACTACAATGAGCAGTTCTTC

D: -
size: -
V: TRBV4-3
J: TRBJ2-5
CDR3: CASSQDFEVETQYF
DNA: TGCGCCAGCAGCCAAGATTTTGAGGTGGAGACCCAGTACTTC

D: -
size: few
V: TRBV19
J: TRBJ1-5
CDR3: CASREAFSNQPQHF
DNA: TGTGCCAGTCGGGAGGCTTTTAGCAATCAGCCCCAGCATTTT

D: -
size: -
V: TRBV3-1
J: TRBJ1-6
CDR3: CASSPNFERDSPLHF
DNA: TGTGCCAGCAGCCCGAATTTCGAACGGGATTCACCCCTCCACTTT

D: TRBD1
size: -
V: TRBV11-2
J: TRBJ2-2
CDR3: CASSPFDRGFTGELFF
DNA: TGTGCCAGCAGCCCTTTCGACAGGGGATTCACCGGGGAGCTGTTTTTT

D: -
size: -
V: TRBV10-3
J: TRBJ2-5
CDR3: CAIRDQETQYF
DNA: TGTGCCATCAGGGACCAAGAGACCCAGTACTTC

D: TRBD1
size: many
V: TRBV6-5
J: TRBJ1-3
CDR3: CASMGQSSGNTIYF
DNA: TGTGCCAGCATGGGACAGTCCTCTGGAAACACCATATATTTT

D: -
size: many
V: TRBV7-9
J: TRBJ1-5
CDR3: CASSLGTDNQPQHF
DNA: TGTGCCAGCAGCTTAGGGACGGACAATCAGCCCCAGCATTTT

D: TRBD1
size: few
V: TRBV20-1
J: TRBJ2-5
CDR3: CSARHGQGGETQYF
DNA: TGCAGTGCTAGACACGGACAGGGAGGAGAGACCCAGTACTTC

D: -
size: many
V: TRBV4-3
J: TRBJ1-2
CDR3: CASSQDRGSGYGYTF
DNA: TGCGCCAGCAGCCAAGATAGGGGGTCAGGCTATGGCTACACCTTC

D: TRBD2
size: -
V: TRBV7-9
J: TRBJ2-7
CDR3: CASASSGGYSYEQYF
DNA: TGTGCCAGCGCCTCCAGCGGGGGCTACTCCTACGAGCAGTACTTC

D: -
size: -
V: TRBV7-2
J: TRBJ2-5
CDR3: CASSLDGAEETQYF
DNA: TGTGCCAGCAGCTTAGATGGGGCAGAGGAGACCCAGTACTTC

D: -
size: many
V: TRBV30
J: TRBJ1-5
CDR3: CAWSQGSNQPQHF
DNA: TGTGCCTGGAGTCAGGGTAGCAATCAGCCCCAGCATTTT

D: TRBD1
size: many
V: TRBV19
J: TRBJ1-5
CDR3: CASLFTGASQPQHF
DNA: TGTGCCAGCCTGTTTACAGGGGCCAGTCAGCCCCAGCATTTT

D: TRBD1
size: few
V: TRBV5-1
J: TRBJ1-4
CDR3: CASSFSGTENEKLFF
DNA: TGCGCCAGCAGCTTCTCTGGGACAGAGAATGAAAAACTGTTTTTT

D: -
size: few
V: TRBV7-9
J: TRBJ2-7
CDR3: CASSSGRESSYEQYF
DNA: TGTGCCAGCAGCTCGGGACGGGAGAGCTCCTACGAGCAGTACTTC

D: -
size: many
V: TRBV28
J: TRBJ1-1
CDR3: CASKITLPRGLNTEAFF
DNA: TGTGCCAGCAAAATCACCCTGCCTCGGGGATTGAACACTGAAGCTTTCTTT

D: -
size: -
V: TRBV28
J: TRBJ1-1
CDR3: CASSFASVNPGAFF
DNA: TGTGCCAGCAGTTTCGCGTCGGTCAATCCGGGGGCTTTCTTT

D: -
size: -
V: TRBV7-9
J: TRBJ2-4
CDR3: CASSLGRGQSKNIQYF
DNA: TGTGCCAGCAGCTTGGGGAGGGGGCAGAGCAAAAACATTCAGTACTTC

D: -
size: medium-sized
V: TRBV11-2
J: TRBJ1-6
CDR3: CASSFNSYNSPLHF
DNA: TGTGCCAGCAGCTTTAACTCCTATAATTCACCCCTCCACTTT

D: -
size: -
V: TRBV29-1
J: TRBJ1-1
CDR3: CSVHPGGTEAFF
DNA: TGCAGCGTTCATCCGGGAGGCACTGAAGCTTTCTTT

D: -
size: many
V: TRBV7-9
J: TRBJ2-7
CDR3: CASSEGLGYEQYF
DNA: TGTGCCAGCAGCGAGGGACTGGGCTACGAGCAGTACTTC

D: -
size: many
V: TRBV25-1
J: TRBJ2-1
CDR3: CASSAVEYYNEQFF
DNA: TGTGCCAGCAGTGCGGTTGAGTATTACAATGAGCAGTTCTTC

D: -
size: -
V: TRBV10-1
J: TRBJ2-7
CDR3: CASSEPGPSYEQYF
DNA: TGCGCCAGCAGTGAGCCGGGACCTTCCTACGAGCAGTACTTC

D: TRBD1
size: few
V: TRBV24-1
J: TRBJ2-2
CDR3: CATSDNRGTNTGELFF
DNA: TGTGCCACCAGTGACAACAGGGGGACGAACACCGGGGAGCTGTTTTTT

D: TRBD1
size: many
V: TRBV11-2
J: TRBJ2-2
CDR3: CASSARDRNTGELFF
DNA: TGTGCCAGCAGCGCACGGGACAGGAACACCGGGGAGCTGTTTTTT

D: TRBD1
size: -
V: TRBV6-6
J: TRBJ1-5
CDR3: CASSYGTGNQPQHF
DNA: TGTGCCAGCAGTTACGGGACAGGCAATCAGCCCCAGCATTTT

D: -
size: few
V: TRBV5-1
J: TRBJ1-1
CDR3: CASSARIDGLNTEAFF
DNA: TGCGCCAGCAGCGCCAGAATTGACGGTTTGAACACTGAAGCTTTCTTT